One sample yielded the 21 T cell receptor beta chains listed below, sequenced in a study of neurological immune-mediated disorders. Via MiXCR, TCRdb re-called the 5' RACE reads, giving one row per CDR3 protein. This table has some 65,000 distinct CDR3 sequences, 4% to 6% appearing once. The specimen sequenced was PBMCs. The receptor source for this set is a young woman with multiple sclerosis.

The V and J genes are TRBV7-8 and TRBJ2-7; D possibly uses TRBD1 or TRBD2 (5 bases each). This CDR3 contains 12 residues. Looked up from germline, CDR1 is SGHVS and CDR2 is FQNEAQ. V was trimmed by 2 bases and J by 6 bases, leaving 8 bases between them. Written as DNA, the CDR3 is TGTGCCAGCAGCTTAATTGGGGGCGAGCAGTACTTC. This sequence encodes CASSLIGGEQYF. Variable domain in full (rest from reference TRBV7-8 and TRBJ2-7): GAGVSQSPRYKVAKRGQDVALRCDPISGHVSLFWYQQALGQGPEFLTYFQNEAQLDKSGLPSDRFFAERPEGSVSTLKIQRTQQEDSAVYLCASSLIGGEQYFGPGTRLTVT.

This clonotype appeared many times. The chain links TRBV2 to TRBJ2-4, with 16 bases that match TRBD2. The germline V gene has CDR1 SNHLY and CDR2 FYNNEI. V was clipped by 6 bases and J by 16 bases; unmatched bases: 9. This CDR3 comprises 14 residues. CDR3 sequence: CASRPGTSGGVPYF. CDR3 in DNA: TGTGCCAGCAGGCCCGGGACTAGCGGGGGGGTTCCTTACTTC.

This clonotype has more than one count but fewer than ten. Germline is not matched at one junction end, which may reflect a read error. The J gene is TRBJ1-6, the V gene TRBV5-1; no firm D call. The CDR3 is made up of 13 amino acids. Germline V gives CDR1 SGHRS, CDR2 YFSETQ. The CDR3 here is CASSLEPWSPLNF. The DNA for the CDR3 is TGCGCCAGCAGCTTGGAACCGTGGTCACCCCTCAACTTT.

CDR3: CSASPWDRGSNQPQHF. In DNA form, the CDR3 reads TGCAGTGCTAGCCCATGGGACAGGGGGAGCAATCAGCCCCAGCATTTT. V gene TRBV20-1 combines with J gene TRBJ1-5; TRBD1 matches at 11 bases. Germline-derived CDR1 and CDR2 are DFQATT and SNEGSKA (reference sequence). Unmatched junction bases numbered 5, after V lost 3 bases and J lost 1 base. CDR3 length: 16 residues.

This clonotype showed up many times. The J gene is TRBJ2-5, the V gene TRBV4-1; 11 bases are shared with TRBD2. CDR1 is MGHRA and CDR2 is YSYEKL in the germline V gene. The CDR3 is made up of 22 amino acids. The V and J ends lost 2 bases and 4 bases, in that order; junction bases with no gene match: 24. The DNA for the CDR3 is TGCGCCAGCAGCCAACTGGTTAGCGGCCAGCTCAACCTAGCGGGGGGTCCAGAGACCCAGTACTTC. Translating gives CASSQLVSGQLNLAGGPETQYF.

Many counts were recorded for this clonotype. The V call is TRBV29-1, the J call TRBJ1-3; D not certain. Trimming left V 4 bases short and J 0 bases short, with 10 bases between. This CDR3 comprises 14 residues. The germline V gene encodes CDR1 SQVTM and CDR2 ANQGSEA. CDR3 DNA sequence: TGCAGCGTTGGGACCGCAAGCTCTGGAAACACCATATATTTT. It is translated as CSVGTASSGNTIYF.

This clonotype was observed at least ten times. The rearrangement joins TRBV20-1 to TRBJ1-5; the D gene is possibly TRBD1 (6 bases). The CDR3 sequence is 13 residues long. With 3 bases removed from V and 4 bases from J, the gap between germline ends came to 10 bases. Germline CDR1 is DFQATT and CDR2 is SNEGSKA (reference sequence). The CDR3 loop is CSARVQGNQPQHF. CDR3 coding DNA: TGCAGTGCTAGGGTACAGGGAAATCAGCCCCAGCATTTT.

In its sample, this clonotype was seen many times. The gene calls are TRBV10-3 and TRBJ2-7; 10 nucleotides line up with TRBD2. Germline CDR1 and CDR2: ENHRY and SYGVKD. V shed 11 bases and J 4 bases; nucleotides not matched to a gene: 11. The CDR3 covers 14 residues. The CDR3 bases are TGTGCCGCCTCTCCCAAAGCGGGGGGGTACGAGCAGTACTTC. Translation: CAASPKAGGYEQYF.

This clonotype was seen many times. The rearrangement uses TRBV2 and TRBJ1-6; D may be TRBD1 (5 bases). The CDR3 is 16 residues long. Germline CDR1 SNHLY, CDR2 FYNNEI. V was clipped by 1 base and J by 7 bases, with 14 bases between them. CDR3 sequence (DNA): TGTGCCAGCAGTGAAGAGTCAGGGCGTATGAATTCACCCCTCCACTTT. Residues: CASSEESGRMNSPLHF.

This clonotype has a handful of counts. Compared with germline, one end of the junction differs, possibly owing to a read error. The chain couples TRBV6-6 to TRBJ1-6; D is possibly TRBD1 (6 bases). This CDR3 spans 14 amino acids. Germline V gene data show CDR1 as MNHNY and CDR2 as SVGAGI (reference sequence). CDR3 nucleotide sequence: TGTGCCAGCAGCCCTCAGGGGAGTAATTCACCCCTCAACTTT. It is translated as CASSPQGSNSPLNF.

This clonotype was observed many times. The V gene is TRBV20-1, the J gene TRBJ2-5, with 13 bases lining up with TRBD2. The CDR3 is 16 residues long. The V gene's germline CDR1 is DFQATT and CDR2 SNEGSKA (reference sequence). Unmatched junction bases numbered 9, after V lost 8 bases and J lost 0 bases. The CDR3 DNA sequence: TGCAGTAGTACCGGGACTAGCGGGGCCAACCAAGAGACCCAGTACTTC. It specifies CSSTGTSGANQETQYF.

This clonotype has a count of ten or more. The chain employs TRBV20-1 and TRBJ1-2; D is uncertain. Looked up from germline, CDR1 is DFQATT and CDR2 is SNEGSKA (reference sequence). The CDR3 contains 15 residues. The V and J ends lost 3 bases and 4 bases respectively, with 18 bases between them. DNA for the CDR3: TGCAGTGCTAGTCCCGCCCGGGCCGAAGGCTATGGCTACACCTTC. This translates into CSASPARAEGYGYTF.

This clonotype was seen at least ten times. Here the CDR3 DNA reads TGTGCCAGCAGCCAAAACCTATTGAGGGGATCCTCCTACGAGCAGTACTTC. Amino acids: CASSQNLLRGSSYEQYF. The chain combines TRBV3-1 with TRBJ2-7, with D possibly called TRBD1 or TRBD2 (5 bases each). V dropped 2 bases and J dropped 0 bases, with 17 bases sitting between them. Germline V lookup: CDR1 LGHDT, CDR2 YNNKEL (reference sequence). The CDR3 has 17 amino acids.

At least ten counts were recorded for this clonotype. This chain joins TRBV12-3 or TRBV12-4 and TRBJ2-3; 10 bases line up with TRBD2. The CDR3 has 16 residues. The V segment lost 6 bases and the J segment 0 bases; nucleotides outside the gene matches: 6. This CDR3 is CASSTGLASSTDTQYF. DNA for the CDR3: TGTGCCAGCAGCACGGGACTAGCGTCTAGCACAGATACGCAGTATTTT.

This clonotype was picked up a small number of times. This chain joins TRBV7-6 and TRBJ2-7; possible D gene TRBD2, 6 bases. CDR1 is SGHVS, CDR2 FNYEAQ, per germline. Trimming took off 3 bases at V and 3 bases at J, with 12 bases between the two ends. This CDR3 is built from 14 residues. The CDR3 protein is CASSFGGANYEQYF. In DNA, the CDR3 is TGTGCCAGCAGCTTCGGCGGGGCCAACTACGAGCAGTACTTC.

About this clonotype: A much larger clone lies a single base off, so this may be a read error. The chain couples TRBV3-1 to TRBJ2-1, with D unclear. Trimming stripped 0 bases from V and 14 bases from J, with 17 bases between. The CDR3 runs 14 residues. Looked up from germline, CDR1 is LGHDT and CDR2 is YNNKEL (reference sequence). The CDR3 bases are TGTGCCAGCAGCCAAGATGAAAGGCCCAAACCGGAGTTCTTC. It codes for CASSQDERPKPEFF.

This clonotype was counted at least ten times. The chain employs TRBV15 and TRBJ2-5; D gene uncertain. With 0 bases removed from V and 5 bases from J, the gap between germline ends came to 13 bases. Germline V lookup: CDR1 LNHNV, CDR2 YYDKDF (reference sequence). CDR3 length: 15 residues. CDR3: CATSRDVGQWETQYF. In DNA form, the CDR3 reads TGTGCCACCAGCAGAGATGTGGGCCAATGGGAGACCCAGTACTTC.

This clonotype was seen repeatedly, ten times or more. The chain employs TRBV15 and TRBJ2-7, with 11 bases matching TRBD2. This CDR3 contains 15 residues. The V and J ends lost 0 bases and 5 bases, in that order; junction bases with no gene match: 3. CDR1 and CDR2 from the germline V gene are LNHNV and YYDKDF (reference sequence). The CDR3 DNA reads TGTGCCACCAGCAGAGAGACTAGCGGGGTCGACGAGCAGTACTTC. It is translated as CATSRETSGVDEQYF.

This clonotype occurred a few times. A read error is possible here, since a much larger clone lies one base away. V usage is TRBV7-9 and J usage is TRBJ2-7; no definite D call. The CDR3 is made up of 13 amino acids. Trimming removed 2 bases at V and 3 bases at J, with 8 bases between. CDR1 and CDR2 (germline): SEHNR, FQNEAQ (reference sequence). CDR3 in amino acids: CASSLSTDYEQYF. The CDR3 region has the DNA TGTGCCAGCAGCTTATCGACGGACTACGAGCAGTACTTC.

This clonotype was detected many times. The rearrangement links TRBV20-1 to TRBJ2-7, with 11 bases fitting TRBD2. Per germline, CDR1 DFQATT and CDR2 SNEGSKA (reference sequence). This CDR3 spans 16 amino acids. V shed 6 bases, J shed 3 bases, and the junction held 13 bases outside the gene matches. The CDR3 DNA sequence: TGCAGTGCCTTGAGACGGCTAGCGGGGGGAATCTACGAGCAGTACTTC. Protein product: CSALRRLAGGIYEQYF.

The chain uses TRBV2 and TRBJ1-5; D remains unclear. There are 14 residues in the CDR3. Trimming removed 11 bases at V and 2 bases at J, with 16 bases between. From germline, CDR1 is SNHLY and CDR2 FYNNEI. For the CDR3, the DNA is TGTGCCTCCACGTTTGGGAGTGGCAATCAGCCCCAGCATTTT. It encodes CASTFGSGNQPQHF.